The rows below give T cell receptor beta chains drawn from one sample of a study of cytomegalovirus exposure and HLA in healthy donors. Method: immunoSEQ multiplex PCR; TCRdb's copy keeps in-frame clones and lacks some. The sample yields some 190,000 clones, about 89% seen once. The sample was PBMCs. These receptors all stem from a man aged 25-45 years in good health and CMV-seropositive. Each CDR3 is given with its conserved first and last residue. D genes are given only for firm matches. Size values are once, few and many counts, or a class for expanded clones, and some rows have none.

V gene,clone size,D gene,J gene,CDR3 protein,CDR3 DNA
TRBV18,NA,NA,TRBJ1-5,CASSPEGFDQPQHF,TGTGCCAGCTCACCGGAAGGTTTCGATCAGCCCCAGCATTTT
TRBV6-1,NA,NA,TRBJ2-3,CASSDAHTTQYF,TGTGCCAGCAGTGACGCCCATACCACGCAGTATTTT
TRBV9,NA,TRBD1,TRBJ2-5,CASSVAGTGGEETQYF,TGTGCCAGCAGCGTAGCTGGGACAGGGGGCGAAGAGACCCAGTACTTC
TRBV7-3,NA,NA,TRBJ2-5,CASSRRRGETQYF,TGTGCCAGCAGCCGCAGGAGGGGAGAGACCCAGTACTTC
TRBV28,NA,NA,TRBJ2-3,CASSLLGGPGDTQYF,TGTGCCAGCAGTTTGCTCGGGGGGCCAGGAGATACGCAGTATTTT
TRBV7-2,NA,TRBD1,TRBJ2-4,CASSLGDRVAKNIQYF,TGTGCCAGCAGCTTAGGGGACAGGGTAGCCAAAAACATTCAGTACTTC
TRBV4-1,NA,NA,TRBJ1-5,CASSQESRQGRGQPQHF,TGCGCCAGCAGCCAAGAGTCCAGGCAGGGCAGAGGTCAGCCCCAGCATTTT
TRBV5-1,NA,NA,TRBJ2-2,CASSLAGATGELFF,TGCGCCAGCAGCTTGGCCGGGGCCACCGGGGAGCTGTTTTTT
TRBV19,NA,NA,TRBJ2-3,CASSMGVRRLLTSSTDTQYF,TGTGCCAGTAGTATGGGGGTCAGGCGGCTTCTTACCTCTAGCACAGATACGCAGTATTTT
TRBV19,NA,TRBD1,TRBJ1-2,CASSAGGRIYGYTF,TGTGCCAGTAGTGCAGGGGGCCGGATCTATGGCTACACCTTC
TRBV6-6,NA,TRBD1,TRBJ2-1,CASSGQGTRNEQFF,TGTGCCAGCAGTGGACAGGGTACCAGGAATGAGCAGTTCTTC
TRBV6-5,once,NA,TRBJ1-1,CASSAGDTEAFF,TGTGCCAGCAGTGCAGGGGACACTGAAGCTTTCTTT
TRBV5-4,NA,TRBD1,TRBJ1-2,CASSLGDRVEGHTF,TGTGCCAGCAGCTTGGGGGACAGGGTAGAGGGGCACACCTTC
TRBV30,NA,NA,TRBJ2-1,CAWKRISYNEQFF,TGTGCCTGGAAGCGTATATCCTACAATGAGCAGTTCTTC
TRBV4-3,NA,NA,TRBJ1-5,CASSQAGYQPQHF,TGCGCCAGCAGCCAAGCGGGCTATCAGCCCCAGCATTTT
TRBV7-2,NA,TRBD1,TRBJ2-7,CASSLPGQLYEQYF,TGTGCCAGCAGCTTACCGGGACAGCTTTACGAGCAGTACTTC
TRBV6-5,NA,NA,TRBJ1-4,CASSYSGSTNEKLFF,TGTGCCAGCAGTTACTCAGGGTCAACTAATGAAAAACTGTTTTTT
TRBV29-1,NA,NA,TRBJ2-3,CSASDSTDTQYF,TGCAGCGCTTCTGACAGCACAGATACGCAGTATTTT
TRBV29-1,NA,NA,TRBJ1-1,CSVVQVNTEAFF,TGCAGCGTCGTCCAGGTTAACACTGAAGCTTTCTTT
TRBV27,NA,NA,TRBJ1-6,CASSPATATGSPLHF,TGTGCCAGCAGTCCCGCGACCGCGACTGGTTCACCCCTCCACTTT
TRBV2,NA,TRBD1,TRBJ1-6,CATGTGNSPLHF,TGTGCCACCGGGACAGGGAATTCACCCCTCCACTTT
TRBV18,NA,TRBD1,TRBJ2-3,CASSRSRDRGYTYF,TGTGCCAGCTCACGAAGTCGAGACAGGGGGTACACGTATTTT
TRBV10-3,NA,TRBD2,TRBJ2-2,CAISLGTSGGRNTGELFF,TGTGCCATCAGCCTCGGGACTAGCGGGGGGAGGAACACCGGGGAGCTGTTTTTT
TRBV25-1,NA,TRBD1,TRBJ2-5,CASTPRVGTGEETQYF,TGTGCCAGCACCCCACGGGTTGGGACAGGGGAAGAGACCCAGTACTTC
TRBV12-5,NA,TRBD1,TRBJ1-2,CASGWGTGLDYTF,TGTGCTAGTGGTTGGGGGACAGGGCTTGACTACACCTTC
TRBV28,NA,NA,TRBJ1-3,CASSSQGYSGNTIYF,TGTGCCAGCAGCAGTCAGGGTTACTCTGGAAACACCATATATTTT
TRBV9,NA,NA,TRBJ1-2,CASSVVTGLHYGYTF,TGTGCCAGCAGCGTAGTGACAGGTCTTCACTATGGCTACACCTTC
TRBV6-5,NA,NA,TRBJ1-2,CASSSSRGYGYTF,TGTGCCAGCAGTTCGTCCAGGGGCTATGGCTACACCTTC
TRBV6-5,NA,NA,TRBJ1-4,CASSYGFMEKLFF,TGTGCCAGCAGTTACGGGTTCATGGAAAAACTGTTTTTT
TRBV2,NA,NA,TRBJ2-7,CASSLDGFYEQYF,TGTGCCAGCAGTCTGGACGGTTTCTACGAGCAGTACTTC
TRBV25-1,few,NA,TRBJ2-7,CASSEAAYEQYF,TGTGCCAGCAGTGAGGCAGCCTACGAGCAGTACTTC
TRBV27,NA,NA,TRBJ1-1,CASSSAGRVTEAFF,TGTGCCAGCAGCTCCGCAGGGAGAGTAACTGAAGCTTTCTTT
TRBV4-1,NA,NA,TRBJ2-3,CASSQVGSSSTDTQYF,TGCGCCAGCAGCCAAGTTGGAAGTTCTAGCACAGATACGCAGTATTTT
TRBV5-4,NA,NA,TRBJ2-7,CASSLGVYYEQYF,TGTGCCAGCAGCTTGGGCGTATACTACGAGCAGTACTTC